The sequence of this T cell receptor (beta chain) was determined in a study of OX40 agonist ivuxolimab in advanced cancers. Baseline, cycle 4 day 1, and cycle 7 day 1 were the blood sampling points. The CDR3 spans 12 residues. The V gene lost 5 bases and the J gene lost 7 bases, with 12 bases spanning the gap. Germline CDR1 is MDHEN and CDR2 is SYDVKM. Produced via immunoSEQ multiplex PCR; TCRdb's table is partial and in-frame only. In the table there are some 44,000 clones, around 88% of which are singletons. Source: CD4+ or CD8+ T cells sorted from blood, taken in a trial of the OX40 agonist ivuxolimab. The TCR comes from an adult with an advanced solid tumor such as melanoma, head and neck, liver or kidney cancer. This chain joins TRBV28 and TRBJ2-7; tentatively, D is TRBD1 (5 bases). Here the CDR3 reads CASSAPKGEQYF. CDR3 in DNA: TGTGCCAGCAGTGCCCCAAAGGGGGAGCAGTACTTC.